One T cell receptor (beta chain) is described in this entry. No antigen is known for it. The table came from immunoSEQ multiplex PCR; TCRdb's copy has only in-frame clones and leaves some out. The table shows approximately 1,000,000 clones, with approximately 80% occurring only once. The data originate from a study of shared clonotypes between healthy human individuals. For the study at large: CD4 naive and memory got three plates each, CD8 naive two, CD8 memory one.

V was clipped by 2 bases and J by 5 bases, with 7 bases between them. This CDR3 is built from 12 residues. Germline V CDR1 and CDR2: SGHVS, FNYEAQ. Findings and caveats of the study: The study drew on few donors, limiting represented genetic and exposure-history diversity.

The TCR was taken from a man younger than 35 in good health. Some clones in this sample may be carry-over from other donors' samples. V and J are TRBV7-6 and TRBJ2-7; D gene ambiguous. The sample was memory CD4+ T cells from PBMCs. Subset in this sample: CD45RA-negative fraction. CDR3 sequence (DNA): TGTGCCAGCAGCTTACTCCACCACGAGCAGTACTTC. This gives the protein CASSLLHHEQYF.